Given below is one T cell receptor beta chain in context. This sample stems from a study of blood T cell repertoires in COVID-19. Study overall: Samples taken during acute and convalescent COVID-19 were collected in the United States, Italy and Spain. The analysed material was cDNA or gDNA that came from T cells, B-cell-depleted T cells, or PBMCs.

Original analysis: Reference gene primer amplification gave estimated nucleated cell counts. This table comes from immunoSEQ multiplex PCR, and its TCRdb copy is limited to in-frame clones, with some not included. V and J calls and clone size come straight from that table; D and trimming were deduced from the DNA. The data contain around 70,000 clones, around 83% of them singletons. The CDR3 contains 14 residues. CDR1 and CDR2 from the germline V gene are KGHSH and LQKENI. Trimming removed 4 bases from V and 5 bases from J; junction bases left unmatched: 4. The sequence was collected from a man of 80 years or more with acute or convalescent COVID-19. The sample comprised peripheral blood. This chain joins TRBV18 and TRBJ1-1; TRBD1 agrees at 10 bases. CDR3 amino acids: CASSLGTGETEAFF. For the CDR3, the DNA is TGTGCCAGCTCACTGGGGACAGGGGAAACTGAAGCTTTCTTT.